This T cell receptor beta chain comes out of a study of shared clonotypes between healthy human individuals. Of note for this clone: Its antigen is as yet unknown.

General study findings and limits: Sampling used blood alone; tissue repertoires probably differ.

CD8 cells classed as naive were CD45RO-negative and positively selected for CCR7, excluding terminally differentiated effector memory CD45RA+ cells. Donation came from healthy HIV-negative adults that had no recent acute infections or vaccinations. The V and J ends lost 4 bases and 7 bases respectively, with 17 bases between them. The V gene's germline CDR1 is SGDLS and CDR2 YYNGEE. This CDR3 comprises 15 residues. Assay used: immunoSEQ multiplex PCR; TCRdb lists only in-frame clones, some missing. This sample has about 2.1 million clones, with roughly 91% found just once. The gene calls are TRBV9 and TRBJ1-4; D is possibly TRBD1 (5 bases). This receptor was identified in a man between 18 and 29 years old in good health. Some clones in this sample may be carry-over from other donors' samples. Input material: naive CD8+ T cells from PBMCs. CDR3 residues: CASSPGEGTLEKLFF. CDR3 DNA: TGTGCCAGCAGCCCCGGGGAGGGGACCCTTGAAAAACTGTTTTTT.